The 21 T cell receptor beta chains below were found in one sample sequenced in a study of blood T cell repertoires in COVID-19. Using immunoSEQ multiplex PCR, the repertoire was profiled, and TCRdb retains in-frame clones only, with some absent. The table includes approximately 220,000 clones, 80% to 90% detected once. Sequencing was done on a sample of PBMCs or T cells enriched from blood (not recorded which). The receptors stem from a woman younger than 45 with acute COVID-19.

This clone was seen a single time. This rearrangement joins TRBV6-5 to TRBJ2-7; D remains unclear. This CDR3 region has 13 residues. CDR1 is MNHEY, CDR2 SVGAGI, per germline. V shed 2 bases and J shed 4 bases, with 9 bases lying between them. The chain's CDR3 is CASSYGAGYEQYF. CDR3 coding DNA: TGTGCCAGCAGTTACGGCGCAGGATACGAGCAGTACTTC.

CDR3 in amino acids: CASNLGLLSEAFF. The CDR3 DNA reads as TGTGCCAGCAACTTGGGACTCCTCTCTGAAGCTTTCTTT. The V and J genes are TRBV12-3 or TRBV12-4 and TRBJ1-1, with D tentatively TRBD1 (5 bases). Trimming took 7 bases from V and 6 from J, leaving 15 bases between them. This CDR3 spans 13 amino acids.

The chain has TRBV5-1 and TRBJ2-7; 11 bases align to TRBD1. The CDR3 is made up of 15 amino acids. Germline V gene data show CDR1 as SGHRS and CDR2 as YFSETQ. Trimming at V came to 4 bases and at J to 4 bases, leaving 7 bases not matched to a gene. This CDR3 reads CASSPAGTGGYEQYF. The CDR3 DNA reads TGCGCCAGCAGCCCGGCAGGGACAGGGGGGTACGAGCAGTACTTC. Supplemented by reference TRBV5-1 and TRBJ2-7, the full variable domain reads KAGVTQTPRYLIKTRGQQVTLSCSPISGHRSVSWYQQTPGQGLQFLFEYFSETQRNKGNFPGRFSGRQFSNSRSEMNVSTLELGDSALYLCASSPAGTGGYEQYFGPGTRLTVT.

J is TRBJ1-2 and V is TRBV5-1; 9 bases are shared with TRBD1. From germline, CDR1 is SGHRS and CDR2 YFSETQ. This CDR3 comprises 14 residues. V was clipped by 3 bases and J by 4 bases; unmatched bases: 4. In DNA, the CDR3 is TGCGCCAGCAGCTATGGACAGGGGCTCTATGGCTACACCTTC. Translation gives CASSYGQGLYGYTF. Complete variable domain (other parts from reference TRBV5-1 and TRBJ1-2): KAGVTQTPRYLIKTRGQQVTLSCSPISGHRSVSWYQQTPGQGLQFLFEYFSETQRNKGNFPGRFSGRQFSNSRSEMNVSTLELGDSALYLCASSYGQGLYGYTFGSGTRLTVV.

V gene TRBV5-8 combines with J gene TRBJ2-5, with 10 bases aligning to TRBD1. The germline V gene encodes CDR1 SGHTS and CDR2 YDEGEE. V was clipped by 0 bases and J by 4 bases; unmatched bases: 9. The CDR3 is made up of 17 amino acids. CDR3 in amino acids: CASSLGTGQGLLETQYF. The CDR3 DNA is TGTGCCAGCAGCTTGGGGACGGGACAGGGGTTACTAGAGACCCAGTACTTC.

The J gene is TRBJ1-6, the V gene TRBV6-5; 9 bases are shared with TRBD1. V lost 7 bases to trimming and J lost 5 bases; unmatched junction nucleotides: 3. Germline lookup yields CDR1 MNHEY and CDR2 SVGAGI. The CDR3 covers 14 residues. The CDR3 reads CASTRDRDNSPLHF. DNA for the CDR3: TGTGCCAGCACCCGGGACAGGGATAATTCACCCCTCCACTTT.

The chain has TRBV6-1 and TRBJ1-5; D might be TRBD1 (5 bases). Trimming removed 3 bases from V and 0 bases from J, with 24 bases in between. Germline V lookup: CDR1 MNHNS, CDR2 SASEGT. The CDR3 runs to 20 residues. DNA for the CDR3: TGTGCCAGCAGTGAGGGGCGAACAGCTACCGAGAACGGTAGCAATCAGCCCCAGCATTTT. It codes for CASSEGRTATENGSNQPQHF.

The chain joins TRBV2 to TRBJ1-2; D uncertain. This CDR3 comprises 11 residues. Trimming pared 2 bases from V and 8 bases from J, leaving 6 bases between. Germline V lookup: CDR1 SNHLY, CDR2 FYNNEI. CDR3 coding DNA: TGTGCCAGCAGTGAACGGGAGGGCTACACCTTC. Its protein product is CASSEREGYTF. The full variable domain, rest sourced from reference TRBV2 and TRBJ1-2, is EPEVTQTPSHQVTQMGQEVILRCVPISNHLYFYWYRQILGQKVEFLVSFYNNEISEKSEIFDDQFSVERPDGSNFTLKIRSTKLEDSAMYFCASSEREGYTFGSGTRLTVV.

CDR3 nucleotides: TGTGCCAGTAGTATTTCGGGCGGGAGTTTCGGTGAAGCTTTCTTT. Translation gives CASSISGGSFGEAFF. The V call is TRBV19, the J call TRBJ1-1; D not certain. The germline V gene has CDR1 LNHDA and CDR2 SQIVND (reference sequence). There are 15 residues in the CDR3. Between the trimmed V and J ends, which lost 3 bases and 7 bases, there was a span of 18 bases.

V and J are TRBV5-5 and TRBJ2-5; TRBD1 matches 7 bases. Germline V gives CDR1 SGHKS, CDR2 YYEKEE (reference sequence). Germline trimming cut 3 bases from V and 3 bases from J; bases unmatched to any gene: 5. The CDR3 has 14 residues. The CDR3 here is CASSSWTGKETQYF. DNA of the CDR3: TGTGCCAGCAGCTCCTGGACAGGAAAAGAGACCCAGTACTTC. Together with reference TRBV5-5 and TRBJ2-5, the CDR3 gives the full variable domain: DAGVTQSPTHLIKTRGQQVTLRCSPISGHKSVSWYQQVLGQGPQFIFQYYEKEERGRGNFPDRFSARQFPNYSSELNVNALLLGDSALYLCASSSWTGKETQYFGPGTRLLVL.

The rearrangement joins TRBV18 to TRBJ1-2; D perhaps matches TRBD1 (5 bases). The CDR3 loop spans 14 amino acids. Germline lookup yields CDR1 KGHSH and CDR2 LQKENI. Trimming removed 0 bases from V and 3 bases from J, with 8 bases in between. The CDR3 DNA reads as TGTGCCAGCTCACCACCGACAGTCGACTATGGCTACACCTTC. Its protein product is CASSPPTVDYGYTF.

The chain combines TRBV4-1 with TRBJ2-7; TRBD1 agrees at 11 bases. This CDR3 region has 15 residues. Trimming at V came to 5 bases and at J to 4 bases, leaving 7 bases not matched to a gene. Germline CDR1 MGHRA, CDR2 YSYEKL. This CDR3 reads CASSLGQGAGYEQYF. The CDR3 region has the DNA TGCGCCAGCAGCTTAGGACAGGGGGCGGGGTACGAGCAGTACTTC.

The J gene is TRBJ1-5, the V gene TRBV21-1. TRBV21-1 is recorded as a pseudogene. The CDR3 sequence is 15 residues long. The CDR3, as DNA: TGTGCCAGCAGCCGGCAGCTTCTTCGGGATCAGCCCCAGCATTTT. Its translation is CASSRQLLRDQPQHF.

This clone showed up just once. Here the CDR3 DNA reads TGTGCCAGCAGCTTAGGCCTGGGCCACGAGCAGTACTTC. It yields the protein CASSLGLGHEQYF. The J gene is TRBJ2-7, the V gene TRBV13; D ambiguous. This CDR3 is built from 13 residues. Germline CDR1 and CDR2: PRHDT and FYEKMQ (reference sequence). V was cut by 0 bases and J by 5 bases, with 8 bases left in between.

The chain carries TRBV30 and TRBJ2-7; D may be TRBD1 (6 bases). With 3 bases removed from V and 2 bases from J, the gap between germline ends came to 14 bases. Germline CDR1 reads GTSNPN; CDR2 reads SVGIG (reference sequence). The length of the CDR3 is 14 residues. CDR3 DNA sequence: TGTGCCTGGAGGTCAGGGGATGGGGCCTACGAGCAGTACTTC. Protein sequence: CAWRSGDGAYEQYF.

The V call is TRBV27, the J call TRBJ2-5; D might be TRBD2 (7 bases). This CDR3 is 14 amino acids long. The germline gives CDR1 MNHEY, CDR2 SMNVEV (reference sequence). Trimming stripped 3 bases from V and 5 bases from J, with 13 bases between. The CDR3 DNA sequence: TGTGCCAGCAGTTTTTCGGGGGGCCGGGAGACCCAGTACTTC. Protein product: CASSFSGGRETQYF.

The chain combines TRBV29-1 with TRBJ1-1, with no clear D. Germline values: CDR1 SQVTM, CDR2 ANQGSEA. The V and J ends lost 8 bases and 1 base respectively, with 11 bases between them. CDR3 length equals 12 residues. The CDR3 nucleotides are TGCAGCACCTCCTTGAGGAACACTGAAGCTTTCTTT. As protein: CSTSLRNTEAFF. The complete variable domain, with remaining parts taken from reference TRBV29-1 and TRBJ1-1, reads SAVISQKPSRDICQRGTSLTIQCQVDSQVTMMFWYRQQPGQSLTLIATANQGSEATYESGFVIDKFPISRPNLTFSTLTVSNMSPEDSSIYLCSTSLRNTEAFFGQGTRLTVV.

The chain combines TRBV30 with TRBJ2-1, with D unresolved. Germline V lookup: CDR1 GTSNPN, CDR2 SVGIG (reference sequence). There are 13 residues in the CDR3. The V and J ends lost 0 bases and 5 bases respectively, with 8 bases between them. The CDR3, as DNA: TGTGCCTGGAGTGTACTAACCGACAATGAGCAGTTCTTC. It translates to CAWSVLTDNEQFF.

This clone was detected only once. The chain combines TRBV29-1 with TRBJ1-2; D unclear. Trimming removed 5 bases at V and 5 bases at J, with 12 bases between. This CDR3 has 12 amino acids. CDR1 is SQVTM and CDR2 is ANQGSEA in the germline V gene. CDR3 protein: CSVKSSEYGYTF. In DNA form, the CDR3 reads TGCAGCGTTAAATCTAGCGAATATGGCTACACCTTC.

This chain's CDR3 is CASSLDRGRQETQYF. The CDR3 DNA is TGTGCCAGCAGCTTAGACAGGGGACGCCAAGAGACCCAGTACTTC. The V gene is TRBV7-2, the J gene TRBJ2-5, with 7 bases lining up with TRBD1. Per the germline V gene, CDR1 is SGHTA and CDR2 is FQGNSA. This CDR3 region has 15 residues. The trim removed 1 base at V and 1 base at J, leaving 3 bases unmatched.

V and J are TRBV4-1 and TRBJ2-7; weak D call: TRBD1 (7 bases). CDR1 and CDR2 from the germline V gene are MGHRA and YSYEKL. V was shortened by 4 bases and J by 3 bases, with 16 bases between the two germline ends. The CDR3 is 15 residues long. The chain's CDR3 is CASSRWGDSFYEQYF. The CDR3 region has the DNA TGCGCCAGCAGCCGCTGGGGGGACAGCTTCTACGAGCAGTACTTC.